This T cell receptor beta chain was obtained from a study of cytomegalovirus exposure and HLA in healthy donors. Looking at the study overall: Earlier sequencing of around 190 million T cells yielded around 120 million unique TCR beta sequences. Findings and limits, study-wide: On later analysis, the bulk of CMV-associated TCR beta chains appeared to be HLA-restricted. From TCR beta sequences, most subjects' HLA-A and HLA-B alleles were reportedly predicted accurately. CMV antigen specificity of a few CMV-associated chains was confirmed in vitro.

A remark on this clone: What it binds is not known.

Trimming left V 2 bases short and J 8 bases short, with 10 bases between. Germline-derived CDR1 and CDR2 are SQVTM and ANQGSEA. The CDR3 contains 12 residues. PCR employed 60 Vbeta and 13 Jbeta primers. The data were produced by immunoSEQ multiplex PCR, yet TCRdb's version contains in-frame clones alone and is incomplete. The specimen's table records roughly 40,000 clones. What was sequenced was PBMCs. The chain is built from TRBV29-1 and TRBJ2-1; tentatively, D is TRBD2 (5 bases). This TCR was recovered from a man in his forties or fifties in good health and CMV-seropositive. The CDR3 sequence: CSVERNGDEQFF. The CDR3 nucleotides read TGCAGCGTTGAAAGGAACGGGGATGAGCAGTTCTTC.